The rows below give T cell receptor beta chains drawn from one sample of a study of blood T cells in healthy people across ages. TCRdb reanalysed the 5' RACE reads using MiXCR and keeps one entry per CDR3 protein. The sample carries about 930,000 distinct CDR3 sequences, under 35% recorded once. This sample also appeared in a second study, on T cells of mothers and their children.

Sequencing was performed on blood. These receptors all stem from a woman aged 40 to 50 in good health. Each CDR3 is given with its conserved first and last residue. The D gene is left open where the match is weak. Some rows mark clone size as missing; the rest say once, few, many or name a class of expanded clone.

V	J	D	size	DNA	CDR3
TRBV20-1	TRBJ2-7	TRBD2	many	TGCAGTGCTAGATTTAGCGGGGGCCTGCTCGAGCAGTACTTC	CSARFSGGLLEQYF
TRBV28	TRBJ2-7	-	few	TGTGCCAGCACCGGCTCGGAGGGGACCGAGCAGTACTTC	CASTGSEGTEQYF
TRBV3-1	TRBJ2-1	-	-	TGTGCCAGCAGCCAAGGACCGGGACTGAACCAAGAGACCCAGTTCTTC	CASSQGPGLNQETQFF
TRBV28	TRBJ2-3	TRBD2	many	TGTGCCAGCAGTATGCGGGGGGGCACAGATACGCAGTATTTT	CASSMRGGTDTQYF
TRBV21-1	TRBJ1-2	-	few	TGTGCCAGCAGCAAAATGCCTGGGGGACAGGGGGCCTATGGCTACACCTTC	CASSKMPGGQGAYGYTF
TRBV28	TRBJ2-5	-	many	TGTGCCAGCAGTTCCGGGTCCCGGGGCCAGTACTTC	CASSSGSRGQYF
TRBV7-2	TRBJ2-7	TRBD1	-	TGTGCCAGCAGCGAAGACAGGGCCACCCCCTACGAGCAGTACTTC	CASSEDRATPYEQYF
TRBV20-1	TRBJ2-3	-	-	TGCAGTGCTAGAAATGCAGTGACAGAAGGGTTTTCAGATACGCAGTATTTT	CSARNAVTEGFSDTQYF
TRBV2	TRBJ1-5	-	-	TGTGCCAGCAGTGATGGAAGGCAGGGAGGTGGCAATCAGCCCCAGCATTTT	CASSDGRQGGGNQPQHF
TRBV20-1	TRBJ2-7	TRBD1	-	TGCAGTGCCAGGTGGTCTTACGGGACAGTCCCCTACGAGCAGTACTTC	CSARWSYGTVPYEQYF
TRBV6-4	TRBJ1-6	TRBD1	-	TGTGCCGGCAGTTCACCCTGGACAGGGACCGGCCATAATTCACCCCTCCACTTT	CAGSSPWTGTGHNSPLHF
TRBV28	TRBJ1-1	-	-	TGTGCCAGCAGTTTTAGAATCGGCAGGACCACTGAAGCTTTCTTT	CASSFRIGRTTEAFF
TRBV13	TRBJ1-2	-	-	TGTGCCAGCAGCTTAACGGGCCAAAGGGGTGGCTACACCTTC	CASSLTGQRGGYTF
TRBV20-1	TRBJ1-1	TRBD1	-	TGCAGTGCTGATAGACAGGGCCGCTTGAACACTGAAGCTTTCTTT	CSADRQGRLNTEAFF
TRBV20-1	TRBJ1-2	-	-	TGCAGTGCTAGGCCAGAGGGCTACACCTTC	CSARPEGYTF
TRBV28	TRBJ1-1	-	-	TGTGCCAGCAACGTGAACACTGAAGCTTTCTTT	CASNVNTEAFF
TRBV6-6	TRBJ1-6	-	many	TGTGCCTCCTCGCAGGGAGGCTCACCCCTCCACTTT	CASSQGGSPLHF
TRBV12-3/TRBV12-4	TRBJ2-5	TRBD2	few	TGTGCCAGCAGTTTAGTGGGTAGCGGGGGGGGCCGAGAGACCCAGTACTTC	CASSLVGSGGGRETQYF
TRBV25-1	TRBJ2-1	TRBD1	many	TGTGCCAGCAGTGAACCCCGGGACAGGGGTATCAATGAGCAGTTCTTC	CASSEPRDRGINEQFF
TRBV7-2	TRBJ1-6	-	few	TGTGCCAGCAGCCAGAACCTCGCAGGGTTTGGGAATTCACCCCTCCACTTT	CASSQNLAGFGNSPLHF
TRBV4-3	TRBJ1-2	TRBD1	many	TGCGCCAGCAGCCAAGCGTTGGGACAGGGGCACTATGGCTACACCTTC	CASSQALGQGHYGYTF
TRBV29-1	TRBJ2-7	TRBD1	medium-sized	TGCAGCGTTGAAGAGGACAGGTCCTACGAGCAGTACTTC	CSVEEDRSYEQYF
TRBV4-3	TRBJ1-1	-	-	TGCGCCAGCAGCCACACCACAGGGTATAACACTGAAGCTTTCTTT	CASSHTTGYNTEAFF
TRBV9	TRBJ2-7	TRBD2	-	TGTGCCAGCTCGCGCAAGTGGGAGGGCGAGCAGTACTTC	CASSRKWEGEQYF
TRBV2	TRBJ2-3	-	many	TGTGCCAGCAGTGAAGCGCTTCGGGCCCTCACAGATACGCAGTATTTT	CASSEALRALTDTQYF
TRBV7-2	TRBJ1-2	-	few	TGTGCCAGCAGCTTAGCAGGCCTACTATCTGACACCTTC	CASSLAGLLSDTF
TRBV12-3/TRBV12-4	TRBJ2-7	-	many	TGTGCCAGCAGTTTAGAGATTTCCTCCTACGAGCAGTACTTC	CASSLEISSYEQYF
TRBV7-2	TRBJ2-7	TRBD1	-	TGTGCCAGCAGCTTAGTACGGACAGGGGGCGAGCAGTACTTC	CASSLVRTGGEQYF
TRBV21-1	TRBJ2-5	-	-	TGTGCCAGCAGCAAAGAGACAGGGTTCCAAGAGACCCAGTACTTC	CASSKETGFQETQYF
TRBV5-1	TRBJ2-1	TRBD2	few	TGCGCCAGCAGCTTGGTTGGACTAGTTAGCTCCTACAATGAGCAGTTCTTC	CASSLVGLVSSYNEQFF
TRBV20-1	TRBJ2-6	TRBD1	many	TGCAGTGCCACACAGGGGGCTGGTGGGGCCAACGTCCTGACTTTC	CSATQGAGGANVLTF
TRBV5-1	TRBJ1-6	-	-	TGCGCCAGCAGCACTACTGTATCCGGGACACAAGGGTGGGGTTCACCCCTCCACTTT	CASSTTVSGTQGWGSPLHF